This T cell receptor beta chain was observed in a study of T cells in Graves' hyperthyroidism and ophthalmopathy. TCR beta CDR3 regions were amplified from RNA. First-round RT-PCR of the TCR CDR3 relied on the HTBI primer set. One entry per CDR3 protein results from TCRdb running MiXCR on the multiplex PCR reads. The sample has about 96,000 distinct CDR3 sequences, around 50% seen once. This clonotype has a single count. Graves' hyperthyroidism was deemed stable absent ophthalmopathy progression within 18 months. Germline assignment: CDR1 SGHTA and CDR2 FQGNSA. CDR3 size: 14 residues. Trimming shortened V by 3 bases and J by 10 bases, and 16 bases separated the two germline ends.

The genes are TRBV7-2 and TRBJ2-1; D perhaps matches TRBD1 (6 bases). Sequencing input: blood. This receptor was taken from a woman aged 35 to 49 with Graves' hyperthyroidism. CDR3 bases: TGTGCCAGCAGCTTGTCCTATTCGACAGGCGAGCAGTTCTTC. Amino acid sequence: CASSLSYSTGEQFF.